Below are 25 T cell receptor beta chains sequenced from a single sample in a study of blood T cells in healthy people across ages. With a J-beta primer mix and a sample-barcoded 5' primer, a second PCR ran about 7 to 11 cycles. Via MiXCR, TCRdb re-called the 5' RACE reads, giving one row per CDR3 protein. The sample has about 1.8 million distinct CDR3 sequences, 49% seen once. Sequencing was done on a sample of blood. The receptors here all came from a woman aged 40-49 years in good health.

This clonotype was seen many times. This chain links TRBV20-1 with TRBJ2-5; 9 positions match TRBD2. The CDR3 consists of 12 residues. Germline V gene lookup returns CDR1 DFQATT and CDR2 SNEGSKA (reference sequence). V dropped 6 bases and J dropped 5; count of bases not matched to a gene: 4. The CDR3 region is CSARLAAETQYF. CDR3 coding DNA: TGCAGTGCAAGACTAGCGGCTGAGACCCAGTACTTC.

The chain uses TRBV2 and TRBJ1-6, with TRBD1 matching over 7 bases. CDR1 is SNHLY, CDR2 FYNNEI, per germline. Trimming at V came to 6 bases and at J to 14 bases, leaving 4 bases not matched to a gene. This CDR3 is built from 11 residues. The DNA of the CDR3 is TGTGCCAGCAGCCCAACAGGGGCCCTCCACTTT. As protein: CASSPTGALHF.

This chain links TRBV15 with TRBJ2-7, with 7 bases fitting TRBD2. The J call may be mistaken, given a closer DNA end match to TRBJ2-5. There are 14 residues in the CDR3. Germline V gene sequence: CDR1 LNHNV, CDR2 YYDKDF (reference sequence). CDR3 residues: CATSRGGRAETQYF. The DNA for the CDR3 is TGTGCCACCAGCAGGGGAGGGAGAGCTGAGACCCAGTACTTC.

This clonotype was observed a few times. The chain is built from TRBV24-1 and TRBJ1-6; D ambiguous. V lost 3 bases to trimming and J lost 6 bases, with 2 bases between them. CDR1 KGHDR and CDR2 SFDVKD come from the germline V gene. CDR3 length: 12 amino acids. The DNA for the CDR3 is TGTGCCACCAGTGATGGTAATTCACCCCTCCACTTT. This sequence encodes CATSDGNSPLHF.

The J gene is TRBJ2-7, the V gene TRBV15; 7 bases line up with TRBD1. J lost 3 bases, V lost 3 bases, and 5 bases had no gene match. This CDR3 has 14 residues. The germline V gene has CDR1 LNHNV and CDR2 YYDKDF (reference sequence). CDR3 sequence (DNA): TGTGCCACCAGCAGCAGGGGGTATATCTACGAGCAGTACTTC. Translated, it gives CATSSRGYIYEQYF.

In this sample, this clonotype turned up a few times. The chain uses TRBV20-1 and TRBJ2-3; 9 nucleotides match TRBD1. The ends lost 6 bases at V and 7 bases at J; junction bases unmatched: 14. CDR3 length: 15 amino acids. The germline V gene encodes CDR1 DFQATT and CDR2 SNEGSKA (reference sequence). In nucleotides, the CDR3 is TGCAGTGCCCACACCCCGGGACAGGGAAGAAATACGCAGTATTTT. Amino acids: CSAHTPGQGRNTQYF.

Details on this clonotype: A much larger clone sits a single nucleotide away, making a read error possible. The chain is built from TRBV3-1 and TRBJ2-5; no definite D call. The last part of the DNA fits TRBJ2-7 better; the J call may be wrong. The CDR3 contains 16 residues. In germline, CDR1 is LGHDT, CDR2 YNNKEL (reference sequence). Written as DNA, the CDR3 is TGTGCCAGCAGCTTCATGACTGGCAGTATGACCTACGAGCAGTACTTC. Translation: CASSFMTGSMTYEQYF.

This chain uses TRBV7-6 with TRBJ2-1; D uncertain. V gave up 5 bases and J gave up 4 bases, with 12 bases separating them. The germline V gene has CDR1 SGHVS and CDR2 FNYEAQ. The CDR3 is 14 amino acids. The CDR3 nucleotides read TGTGCCAGCAGCCCCCTTATGGTTTACAATGAGCAGTTCTTC. Translated, it gives CASSPLMVYNEQFF.

This clonotype was counted ten times or more. The chain carries TRBV5-6 and TRBJ2-7, with D possibly matching TRBD1 (5 bases). Trimming removed 4 bases from V and 4 bases from J, with 15 bases in between. The CDR3 sequence is 14 residues long. CDR1 and CDR2 (germline): SGHDT, YYEEEE. CDR3: CASSNVQGRYEQYF. The CDR3, as DNA: TGTGCCAGCAGCAACGTGCAGGGAAGATACGAGCAGTACTTC.

This clonotype has more than one count but fewer than ten. This chain joins TRBV25-1 and TRBJ1-2; D gene ambiguous. The CDR3 is 13 residues long. The V gene lost 6 bases and the J gene lost 4 bases, with 12 bases spanning the gap. The germline gives CDR1 MGHDK, CDR2 SYGVNS. For the CDR3, the DNA is TGTGCCAGCAGAGACTCCGGGCTCTATGGCTACACCTTC. Its protein is CASRDSGLYGYTF.

This chain uses TRBV4-2 with TRBJ2-5; D not resolved. V was pared by 3 bases and J by 7 bases, with 9 bases between. Germline CDR1 and CDR2: LGHNA and YNFKEQ. The CDR3 is 12 amino acids. The DNA of the CDR3 is TGTGCCAGCAGCCAGGAATCGGGGACCCAGTACTTC. It translates to CASSQESGTQYF.

CDR3 nucleotide sequence: TGTGCCAGCAGGGACCTGCCGTCGGGTGAAAAACTGTTTTTT. This encodes CASRDLPSGEKLFF. The rearrangement links TRBV6-2 or TRBV6-3 to TRBJ1-4, with D uncertain. Germline V gene lookup returns CDR1 MNHEY and CDR2 SVGEGT. This CDR3 has 14 residues. Trimming pared 6 bases from V and 7 bases from J, leaving 15 bases between.

This clonotype was seen only once. This rearrangement joins TRBV5-1 to TRBJ2-2; 7 bases are a match to TRBD1. Germline loops: CDR1 SGHRS, CDR2 YFSETQ. This CDR3 region has 15 residues. Germline trimming cut 3 bases from V and 3 bases from J; bases unmatched to any gene: 5. CDR3 in amino acids: CASSWQGEYTGELFF. The DNA for the CDR3 is TGCGCCAGCAGCTGGCAGGGGGAATACACCGGGGAGCTGTTTTTT.

About this clonotype itself: Just one base apart from a much larger clone, this may be a read error. This sequence joins TRBV20-1 and TRBJ1-2, with 9 bases identical to TRBD1. The J segment lost 10 bases and the V segment lost 1 base, leaving 7 bases of the junction unmatched. CDR3 size: 13 residues. Looked up from germline, CDR1 is DFQATT and CDR2 is SNEGSKA (reference sequence). The chain's CDR3 is CSARGGTGSDYTF. The CDR3 region has the DNA TGCAGTGCTAGAGGGGGGACAGGGTCTGACTACACCTTC.

CDR3 nucleotides: TGTGCCACCAGATTCCGGCTAGCGGGGGGCACAGATACGCAGTATTTT. Its protein is CATRFRLAGGTDTQYF. This rearrangement joins TRBV15 to TRBJ2-3; 10 bases match TRBD2. CDR1 is LNHNV and CDR2 is YYDKDF in the germline V gene (reference sequence). J gave up 1 base and V 6 bases, and 7 bases lay outside the gene matches. The CDR3 consists of 16 residues. Combining the CDR3 with reference TRBV15 and TRBJ2-3 gives the whole variable domain DAMVIQNPRYQVTQFGKPVTLSCSQTLNHNVMYWYQQKSSQAPKLLFHYYDKDFNNEADTPDNFQSRRPNTSFCFLDIRSPGLGDTAMYLCATRFRLAGGTDTQYFGPGTRLTVL.

This clonotype appeared a few times. The chain links TRBV20-1 to TRBJ2-1, with 7 bases matching TRBD2. The ends lost 1 base at V and 0 bases at J; junction bases unmatched: 6. Germline V gene sequence: CDR1 DFQATT, CDR2 SNEGSKA (reference sequence). The CDR3 runs to 16 residues. The CDR3 nucleotides read TGCAGTGCTAGAGTGCGGGGGAAGAGCTCCTACAATGAGCAGTTCTTC. This codes for CSARVRGKSSYNEQFF.

Written as DNA, the CDR3 is TGTGCCAGCACTAGCGGGGGGGCTTACGAGCAGTACTTC. It is translated as CASTSGGAYEQYF. This sequence joins TRBV6-6 and TRBJ2-7; 12 nucleotides match TRBD2. Germline V gene sequence: CDR1 MNHNY, CDR2 SVGAGI (reference sequence). CDR3 length: 13 residues. Losses at the gene ends were 7 bases for V and 4 bases for J; bases not matched to a gene: 2.

CDR3 DNA sequence: TGTGCCAGCAGCACAGAAGACAGTTCCTGGGTCATCGAGCAGTTCTTC. Translating gives CASSTEDSSWVIEQFF. The gene calls are TRBV9 and TRBJ2-1, with D perhaps TRBD1 (5 bases). This CDR3 comprises 16 residues. The ends were cut back, 4 bases at V and 10 bases at J, with 24 bases in the middle. Germline V gene lookup returns CDR1 SGDLS and CDR2 YYNGEE.

The chain employs TRBV7-9 and TRBJ2-3, with TRBD2 identical over 8 bases. The V and J ends lost 5 bases and 2 bases, in that order; junction bases with no gene match: 6. This CDR3 contains 15 residues. Germline V gene lookup returns CDR1 SEHNR and CDR2 FQNEAQ (reference sequence). The DNA of the CDR3 is TGTGCCAGCAGCGTATTCGGGGGGGTCACAGATACGCAGTATTTT. Encoded protein: CASSVFGGVTDTQYF.

The chain recombines TRBV4-3 with TRBJ2-1; 7 bases line up with TRBD1. Trimming at V came to 4 bases and at J to 6 bases, leaving 9 bases not matched to a gene. From germline, CDR1 is LGHNA and CDR2 YSLEER. The length of the CDR3 is 15 residues. The CDR3 DNA is TGCGCCAGCAGCCCCGAAGGGACAGAGTGCAATGAGCAGTTCTTC. Protein sequence: CASSPEGTECNEQFF.

The CDR3 protein is CASKGAGATQETQYF. CDR3 sequence (DNA): TGTGCCAGCAAAGGGGCGGGGGCGACTCAAGAGACCCAGTACTTC. V gene TRBV28 combines with J gene TRBJ2-5; tentatively, D is TRBD2 (7 bases). V was clipped by 7 bases and J by 2 bases, with 17 bases between them. The CDR3 runs 15 residues. From germline, CDR1 is MDHEN and CDR2 SYDVKM.

The table lists this clonotype with a few counts. This chain links TRBV10-1 with TRBJ2-6; D is undetermined. V was cut by 4 bases and J by 0 bases, with 10 bases left in between. The CDR3 has 16 amino acids. Germline CDR1 is WNHNN and CDR2 is SYGVQD (reference sequence). The CDR3 coding sequence is TGCGCCAGCAGTGCCCCGAGGTACTCTGGGGCCAACGTCCTGACTTTC. Protein product: CASSAPRYSGANVLTF.

This clonotype was observed a handful of times. CDR3 loop: CAAREVGEQYF. Here the CDR3 DNA reads TGTGCCGCTAGGGAGGTGGGCGAGCAGTACTTC. V gene TRBV6-2 or TRBV6-3 combines with J gene TRBJ2-7, with a weak D call TRBD2 (6 bases). The CDR3 is 11 residues long. In germline, CDR1 is MNHEY, CDR2 SVGEGT. Trimming shortened V by 11 bases and J by 6 bases, and 14 bases separated the two germline ends.

The genes are TRBV5-1 and TRBJ2-1; D gene ambiguous. V gave up 4 bases and J gave up 6 bases, with 20 bases separating them. Germline V gene sequence: CDR1 SGHRS, CDR2 YFSETQ. The CDR3 consists of 16 residues. The CDR3 is CASSMDPPTRSNEQFF. The CDR3 region has the DNA TGCGCCAGCAGCATGGATCCACCAACCCGATCCAATGAGCAGTTCTTC.

This clonotype was seen only a few times. The chain joins TRBV6-6 to TRBJ1-2, with D tentatively TRBD1 (5 bases). The CDR3 is made up of 17 amino acids. Germline values: CDR1 MNHNY, CDR2 SVGAGI (reference sequence). Trimming removed 3 bases at V and 7 bases at J, with 24 bases between. CDR3 in DNA: TGTGCCAGCAGTTATGGGGGGGAAACCTCCGGTTTAGGTGGCTACACCTTC. It encodes CASSYGGETSGLGGYTF.